A single sample is the source of the 27 T cell receptor beta chains below, sequenced in a study of chemoradiotherapy in HPV16-positive cancers. Some clones are missing from TCRdb's copy, which holds only in-frame ones; the method was immunoSEQ multiplex PCR. Among about 5,000 clones listed, 70% to 80% were seen once. This specimen consisted of tumor tissue, obtained from a patient who underwent chemoradiotherapy. These receptors came from a human donor with HPV-associated anogenital cancer.

The rearrangement joins TRBV11-2 to TRBJ2-7, with D perhaps TRBD2 (5 bases). Trimming removed 5 bases from V and 2 bases from J, with 25 bases in between. Germline V lookup: CDR1 SGHAT, CDR2 FQNNGV. The CDR3 consists of 18 residues. The CDR3: CASSRSLAGGPLPYEQYF. The CDR3 bases are TGTGCCAGCAGCCGTAGCCTAGCTGGCGGCCCCCTCCCCTACGAGCAGTACTTC.

This clone was seen more than once but under ten times. The V gene is TRBV19, the J gene TRBJ2-7, with D perhaps TRBD1 (6 bases). Trimming took 4 bases from V and 4 from J, leaving 11 bases between them. The CDR3 runs to 13 residues. Per germline, CDR1 LNHDA and CDR2 SQIVND (reference sequence). CDR3 sequence (DNA): TGTGCCAGTAGTACCGGACAGCTATACGAGCAGTACTTC. This codes for CASSTGQLYEQYF.

This chain uses TRBV7-6 with TRBJ2-7; D is uncertain. Germline V gives CDR1 SGHVS, CDR2 FNYEAQ. Trimming cost V 5 bases and J 3 bases, with 17 bases left between them. CDR3 length: 15 amino acids. CDR3 sequence: CASSLDDGLSYEQYF. The CDR3 region has the DNA TGTGCCAGCAGCCTGGATGACGGGTTAAGCTACGAGCAGTACTTC.

This sequence joins TRBV15 and TRBJ2-7; 7 bases match TRBD2. Germline V gene lookup returns CDR1 LNHNV and CDR2 YYDKDF (reference sequence). The V segment lost 3 bases and the J segment 5 bases; nucleotides outside the gene matches: 10. CDR3 length: 15 residues. The CDR3 is CATSRRGLGIDEQYF. In nucleotides, the CDR3 is TGTGCCACCAGCAGGCGGGGGTTAGGGATCGACGAGCAGTACTTC.

The chain employs TRBV7-9 and TRBJ2-7, with a weak D call TRBD2 (6 bases). CDR1 and CDR2 from the germline V gene are SEHNR and FQNEAQ (reference sequence). This CDR3 region has 17 residues. The V end lost 2 bases, the J end lost 1 base, and 18 bases lay between the germline ends. The DNA for the CDR3 is TGTGCCAGCAGCTTAAAGCGCGGGGCAGGACCTTCCTACGAGCAGTACTTC. This sequence encodes CASSLKRGAGPSYEQYF.

This clone was seen a few times. The rearrangement uses TRBV10-3 and TRBJ1-4, with a weak D call TRBD1 (5 bases). The germline V gene encodes CDR1 ENHRY and CDR2 SYGVKD. The V and J ends lost 2 bases and 0 bases respectively, with 7 bases between them. The CDR3 extends over 15 amino acids. CDR3 sequence reads: CAISEGTATNEKLFF. CDR3 coding DNA: TGTGCCATCAGTGAGGGGACGGCAACTAATGAAAAACTGTTTTTT.

This clone was found a few times. This sequence joins TRBV7-9 and TRBJ1-1; TRBD1 matches at 8 bases. Germline CDR1 is SEHNR and CDR2 is FQNEAQ (reference sequence). Germline trimming cut 1 base from V and 1 base from J; bases unmatched to any gene: 2. The CDR3 spans 15 residues. The CDR3 reads CASSLGRGPNTEAFF. The CDR3, as DNA: TGTGCCAGCAGCTTAGGCAGGGGGCCGAACACTGAAGCTTTCTTT. The variable domain in full, with the rest retrieved from reference TRBV7-9 and TRBJ1-1, is DTGVSQNPRHKITKRGQNVTFRCDPISEHNRLYWYRQTLGQGPEFLTYFQNEAQLEKSRLLSDRFSAERPKGSFSTLEIQRTEQGDSAMYLCASSLGRGPNTEAFFGQGTRLTVV.

The chain links TRBV14 to TRBJ2-7, with a possible D match to TRBD2 (6 bases). Germline assignment: CDR1 SGHDN and CDR2 FVKESK. The CDR3 length is 13 residues. Between the trimmed V and J ends, which lost 0 bases and 12 bases, there was a span of 15 bases. The CDR3 is CASSQDPTGSWYF. CDR3 in DNA: TGTGCCAGCAGCCAAGATCCCACCGGGAGCTGGTACTTC.

On this clone: Mismatch with germline at one junction end may stem from a read error. The chain uses TRBV5-1 and TRBJ2-7; TRBD1 or TRBD2 may be the D gene (5 bases each). CDR3 length: 14 amino acids. Germline V lookup: CDR1 SGHRS, CDR2 YFSETQ. The CDR3 loop is CASSRGDPRDPRIF. CDR3 bases: TGCGCCAGCAGCCGAGGTGACCCCAGGGACCCCAGGATATTC.

The chain combines TRBV23-1 with TRBJ2-7; 16 bases match TRBD2. TRBV23-1 carries the ORF label, with uncertain function. Unmatched junction bases numbered 8, after V lost 0 bases and J lost 0 bases. The CDR3 length is 20 residues. The CDR3 sequence: CASSQSAGLAGGPLSYEQYF. CDR3 coding DNA: TGCGCCAGCAGTCAATCCGCGGGACTAGCGGGGGGGCCCCTCTCCTACGAGCAGTACTTC.

The sample holds a few counts of this clone. CDR3 in DNA: TGTGCCAGCAGCCCAAGCTCCGGACGGGATTCACCCCTCCACTTT. Translated: CASSPSSGRDSPLHF. The chain uses TRBV7-9 and TRBJ1-6; D is unclear. CDR1 SEHNR and CDR2 FQNEAQ come from the germline V gene (reference sequence). The ends were cut back, 5 bases at V and 8 bases at J, with 16 bases in the middle. CDR3 length: 15 residues.

This clone was detected once. This chain joins TRBV6-1 and TRBJ2-6; 8 nucleotides match TRBD1. The CDR3 length is 16 residues. J was trimmed by 4 bases and V by 3 bases; bases with no gene match: 5. CDR1 is MNHNS and CDR2 is SASEGT in the germline V gene. CDR3 in DNA: TGTGCCAGCAGTGAGGGACAGGTTTTAGGGGCCAACGTCCTGACTTTC. This sequence encodes CASSEGQVLGANVLTF.

The chain couples TRBV6-1 to TRBJ1-2; D uncertain. Trimming left V 2 bases short and J 9 bases short, with 19 bases between. Per germline, CDR1 MNHNS and CDR2 SASEGT. The CDR3 extends over 15 amino acids. CDR3 sequence reads: CASSEMRTQSGRYTF. The CDR3 DNA is TGTGCCAGCAGTGAAATGAGGACCCAATCCGGACGCTACACCTTC.

The chain is built from TRBV19 and TRBJ1-1; D might be TRBD1 (6 bases). V dropped 3 bases and J dropped 8 bases, with 13 bases sitting between them. Per the germline V gene, CDR1 is LNHDA and CDR2 is SQIVND (reference sequence). The length of the CDR3 is 13 residues. The DNA for the CDR3 is TGTGCCAGTAGTATTTTACAGGGTTCCGAAGCTTTCTTT. It translates to CASSILQGSEAFF.

The chain is built from TRBV5-1 and TRBJ2-1; 7 nucleotides match TRBD2. There are 16 residues in the CDR3. From germline, CDR1 is SGHRS and CDR2 YFSETQ. Germline trimming cut 5 bases from V and 4 bases from J; bases unmatched to any gene: 12. The CDR3 nucleotides are TGCGCCAGCAGTATGACTAGCCCTATAGCATACAATGAGCAGTTCTTC. It translates to CASSMTSPIAYNEQFF. The entire variable domain, with the rest obtained from reference TRBV5-1 and TRBJ2-1, is as follows: KAGVTQTPRYLIKTRGQQVTLSCSPISGHRSVSWYQQTPGQGLQFLFEYFSETQRNKGNFPGRFSGRQFSNSRSEMNVSTLELGDSALYLCASSMTSPIAYNEQFFGPGTRLTVL.

CDR3 bases: TGTGCCAGCAGCCCGGACAAATGGAGGGAGCAGTACTTC. Amino acids: CASSPDKWREQYF. The V gene is TRBV7-2, the J gene TRBJ2-7, with D possibly called TRBD1 or TRBD2 (5 bases each). Germline CDR1 is SGHTA and CDR2 is FQGNSA. The ends were cut back, 5 bases at V and 7 bases at J, with 15 bases in the middle. The CDR3 is 13 amino acids. The complete variable domain, with remaining parts taken from reference TRBV7-2 and TRBJ2-7, reads GAGVSQSPSNKVTEKGKDVELRCDPISGHTALYWYRQSLGQGLEFLIYFQGNSAPDKSGLPSDRFSAERTGGSVSTLTIQRTQQEDSAVYLCASSPDKWREQYFGPGTRLTVT.

This clone was picked up a small number of times. The chain joins TRBV28 to TRBJ2-3, with 10 nucleotides matching TRBD2. V trimming: 7 bases; J trimming: 6 bases; junction bases outside the gene matches: 13. In germline, CDR1 is MDHEN, CDR2 SYDVKM. The CDR3 contains 16 residues. This CDR3 is CASTLTPGTSEDTQYF. CDR3 nucleotide sequence: TGTGCCAGCACCTTGACCCCCGGGACTAGCGAGGATACGCAGTATTTT.

The chain recombines TRBV19 with TRBJ2-3; 7 positions agree with TRBD2. The CDR3 spans 14 residues. CDR1 LNHDA and CDR2 SQIVND come from the germline V gene (reference sequence). Written as DNA, the CDR3 is TGTGCGAGTGGGAGGGGAACGTCGTCAGATACGCAGTATTTT. Its translation: CASGRGTSSDTQYF.

The V and J genes are TRBV2 and TRBJ2-3, with 8 bases identical to TRBD2. The V segment lost 7 bases and the J segment 1 base; nucleotides outside the gene matches: 4. Per germline, CDR1 SNHLY and CDR2 FYNNEI. This CDR3 has 14 residues. CDR3 sequence reads: CASTGTRGTDTQYF. The CDR3 DNA sequence: TGTGCCAGCACCGGGACTAGGGGCACAGATACGCAGTATTTT.

The V and J genes are TRBV7-3 and TRBJ2-1; maybe TRBD2 (5 bases). V was pared by 5 bases and J by 5 bases, with 13 bases between. Germline CDR1 SGHTA, CDR2 FQGTGA. The CDR3 covers 14 residues. CDR3 DNA: TGTGCCAGCAGCCCTACCCACGGGGACAATGAGCAGTTCTTC. Translation: CASSPTHGDNEQFF. The full variable domain, its missing parts supplied by reference TRBV7-3 and TRBJ2-1, is GAGVSQTPSNKVTEKGKYVELRCDPISGHTALYWYRQSLGQGPEFLIYFQGTGAADDSGLPNDRFFAVRPEGSVSTLKIQRTERGDSAVYLCASSPTHGDNEQFFGPGTRLTVL.

The chain links TRBV4-3 to TRBJ2-7, with TRBD2 as a possible D gene (6 bases). The CDR3 extends over 16 amino acids. In germline, CDR1 is LGHNA, CDR2 YSLEER. The germline V and J ends were trimmed by 0 bases and 3 bases, with 15 bases remaining between them. CDR3 protein: CASSQESGVGLYEQYF. The CDR3 DNA reads TGCGCCAGCAGCCAAGAGTCGGGGGTCGGGCTCTACGAGCAGTACTTC.

The V call is TRBV18, the J call TRBJ2-3; weak D call: TRBD1 (5 bases). The CDR3 extends over 14 amino acids. Germline CDR1 KGHSH, CDR2 LQKENI. The V gene lost 2 bases and the J gene lost 1 base, with 7 bases spanning the gap. CDR3 coding DNA: TGTGCCAGCTCACCAGTGACAGGCACAGATACGCAGTATTTT. This translates into CASSPVTGTDTQYF. The complete variable domain, with remaining parts taken from reference TRBV18 and TRBJ2-3, reads NAGVMQNPRHLVRRRGQEARLRCSPMKGHSHVYWYRQLPEEGLKFMVYLQKENIIDESGMPKERFSAEFPKEGPSILRIQQVVRGDSAAYFCASSPVTGTDTQYFGPGTRLTVL.

The rearrangement uses TRBV27 and TRBJ2-3, with 12 nucleotides matching TRBD2. This CDR3 region has 16 residues. V shed 4 bases, J shed 6 bases, and the junction held 8 bases outside the gene matches. Germline CDR1 is MNHEY and CDR2 is SMNVEV (reference sequence). This chain's CDR3 is CASSSWTSGAPDTQYF. The CDR3 DNA follows: TGTGCCAGCAGTTCGTGGACTAGCGGGGCCCCGGATACGCAGTATTTT.

The V call is TRBV27, the J call TRBJ2-2; TRBD2 might be the D (6 bases). Per germline, CDR1 MNHEY and CDR2 SMNVEV (reference sequence). V was shortened by 1 base and J by 4 bases, with 13 bases between the two germline ends. This CDR3 comprises 16 residues. This chain's CDR3 is CASSLWAGTGTGELFF. CDR3 DNA sequence: TGTGCCAGCAGTTTATGGGCGGGGACGGGCACCGGGGAGCTGTTTTTT.

In DNA, the CDR3 is TGCGCCAGCAGCTGGGGGCCAGTCGGGGCCAACGTCCTGACTTTC. It translates to CASSWGPVGANVLTF. This chain links TRBV5-1 with TRBJ2-6, with D possibly TRBD1 on 6 matching bases. The CDR3 extends over 15 amino acids. The germline V and J ends were trimmed by 3 bases and 4 bases, with 11 bases remaining between them. The germline gives CDR1 SGHRS, CDR2 YFSETQ.

V is TRBV6-4 and J is TRBJ2-2, with D perhaps matching TRBD1 or TRBD2 (5 bases each). Germline V CDR1 and CDR2: MRHNA, SNTAGT. Trimming removed 9 bases from V and 9 bases from J, with 26 bases in between. The CDR3 has 16 residues. The CDR3 here is CASTGQGPHINRELFF. CDR3 coding DNA: TGTGCCAGTACGGGGCAAGGGCCCCACATAAATAGGGAGCTGTTTTTT.

The chain is built from TRBV2 and TRBJ1-6, with D tentatively TRBD1 (5 bases). Germline V gives CDR1 SNHLY, CDR2 FYNNEI. Trimming removed 1 base at V and 7 bases at J, with 11 bases between. The CDR3 runs 15 residues. The CDR3 loop reads CASSEVGSGNSPLHF. For the CDR3, the DNA is TGTGCCAGCAGTGAAGTGGGGTCAGGGAATTCACCCCTCCACTTT.